This TCR beta chain was sequenced in a study of blood T cell repertoires in COVID-19. How the authors handled the data: For nucleated cells, counts were estimated from reference gene primer amplification. Assay used: immunoSEQ multiplex PCR; TCRdb lists only in-frame clones, some missing. V and J calls and clone size come straight from that table; D and trimming were deduced from the DNA. The profile shows 150,000 to 170,000 clones, more than 75% of them singletons. This CDR3 spans 15 amino acids. Per germline, CDR1 SGHRS and CDR2 YFSETQ. Trimming removed 0 bases from V and 3 bases from J, with 7 bases in between.

This chain uses TRBV5-1 with TRBJ1-6; D is perhaps TRBD1 (5 bases). Sequencing was performed on peripheral blood. This sequence was found in a woman aged 55-70 years with COVID-19, enrolled during active disease. Written as DNA, the CDR3 is TGCGCCAGCAGCTTGGGACAGTACTATAATTCACCCCTCCACTTT. As protein: CASSLGQYYNSPLHF.